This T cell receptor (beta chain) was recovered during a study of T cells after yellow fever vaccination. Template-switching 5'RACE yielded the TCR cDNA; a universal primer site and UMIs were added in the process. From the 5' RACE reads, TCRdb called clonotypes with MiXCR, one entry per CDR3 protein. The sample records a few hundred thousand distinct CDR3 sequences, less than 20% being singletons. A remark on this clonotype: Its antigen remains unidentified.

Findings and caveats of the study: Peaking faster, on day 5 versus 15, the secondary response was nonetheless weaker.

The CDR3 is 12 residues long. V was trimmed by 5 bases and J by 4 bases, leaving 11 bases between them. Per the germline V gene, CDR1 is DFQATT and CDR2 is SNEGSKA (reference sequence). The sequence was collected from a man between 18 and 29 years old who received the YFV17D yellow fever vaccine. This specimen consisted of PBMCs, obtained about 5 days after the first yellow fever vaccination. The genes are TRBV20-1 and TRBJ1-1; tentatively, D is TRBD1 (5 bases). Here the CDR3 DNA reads TGCAGTGCTCCCTCGCAGGGCACTGAAGCTTTCTTT. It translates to CSAPSQGTEAFF.